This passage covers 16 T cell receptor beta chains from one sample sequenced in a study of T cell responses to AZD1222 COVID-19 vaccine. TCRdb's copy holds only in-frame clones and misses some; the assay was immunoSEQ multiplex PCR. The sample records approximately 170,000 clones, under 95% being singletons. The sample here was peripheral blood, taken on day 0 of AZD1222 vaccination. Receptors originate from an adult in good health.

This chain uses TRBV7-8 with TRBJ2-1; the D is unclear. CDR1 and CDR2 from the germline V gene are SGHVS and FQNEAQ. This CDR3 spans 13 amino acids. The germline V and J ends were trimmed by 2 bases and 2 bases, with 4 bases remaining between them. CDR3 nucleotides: TGTGCCAGCAGCTTAATCACCTACAATGAGCAGTTCTTC. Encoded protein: CASSLITYNEQFF.

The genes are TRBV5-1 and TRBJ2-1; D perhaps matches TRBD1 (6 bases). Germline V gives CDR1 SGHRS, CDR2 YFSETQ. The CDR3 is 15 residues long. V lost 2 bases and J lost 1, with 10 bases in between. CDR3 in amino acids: CASSFGGHSYNEQFF. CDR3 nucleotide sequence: TGCGCCAGCAGCTTTGGGGGACATTCCTACAATGAGCAGTTCTTC.

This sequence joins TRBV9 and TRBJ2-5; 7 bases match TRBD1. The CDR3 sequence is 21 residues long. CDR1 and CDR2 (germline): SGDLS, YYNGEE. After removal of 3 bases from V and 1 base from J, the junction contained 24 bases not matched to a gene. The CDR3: CASSAPPRPGRQGWRQETQYF. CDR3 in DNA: TGTGCCAGCAGCGCACCGCCGCGCCCGGGGCGACAGGGCTGGCGCCAAGAGACCCAGTACTTC.

DNA for the CDR3: TGTGCCAGCAGTTACGGACACTTGAACACTGAAGCTTTCTTT. Its protein product is CASSYGHLNTEAFF. This chain uses TRBV6-2 or TRBV6-3 with TRBJ1-1; weak D call: TRBD1 (5 bases). The CDR3 consists of 14 residues. Germline CDR1 reads MNHEY; CDR2 reads SVGEGT. V was clipped by 2 bases and J by 0 bases, with 7 bases between them.

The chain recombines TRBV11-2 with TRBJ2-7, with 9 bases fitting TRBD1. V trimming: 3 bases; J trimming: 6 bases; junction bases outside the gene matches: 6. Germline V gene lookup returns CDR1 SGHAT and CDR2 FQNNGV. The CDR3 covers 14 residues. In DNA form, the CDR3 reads TGTGCCAGCAGCTTCCGGGACAGGGACCTCGAGCAGTACTTC. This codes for CASSFRDRDLEQYF.

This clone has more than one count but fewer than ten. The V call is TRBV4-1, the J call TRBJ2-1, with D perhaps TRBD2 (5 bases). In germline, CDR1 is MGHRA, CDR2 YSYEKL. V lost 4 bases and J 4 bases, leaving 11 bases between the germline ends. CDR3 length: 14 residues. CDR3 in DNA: TGCGCCAGCAGCCTTCAGCGAGGGTACAATGAGCAGTTCTTC. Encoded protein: CASSLQRGYNEQFF.

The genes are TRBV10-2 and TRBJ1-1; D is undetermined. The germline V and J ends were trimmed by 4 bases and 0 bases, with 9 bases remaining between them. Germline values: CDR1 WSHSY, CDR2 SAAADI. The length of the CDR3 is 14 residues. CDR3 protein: CASSAKGMNTEAFF. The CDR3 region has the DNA TGCGCCAGCAGTGCAAAGGGAATGAACACTGAAGCTTTCTTT.

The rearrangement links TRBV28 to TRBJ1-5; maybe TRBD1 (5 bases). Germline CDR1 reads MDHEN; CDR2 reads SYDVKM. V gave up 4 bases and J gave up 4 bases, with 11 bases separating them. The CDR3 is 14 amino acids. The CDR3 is CASSSGRYNQPQHF. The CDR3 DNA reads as TGTGCCAGCAGTTCGGGACGGTATAATCAGCCCCAGCATTTT.

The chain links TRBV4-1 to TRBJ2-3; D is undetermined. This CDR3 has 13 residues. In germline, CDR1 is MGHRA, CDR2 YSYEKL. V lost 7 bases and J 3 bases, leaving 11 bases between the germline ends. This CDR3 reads CASTQIGTDTQYF. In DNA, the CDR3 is TGCGCCAGCACCCAGATCGGGACAGATACGCAGTATTTT.

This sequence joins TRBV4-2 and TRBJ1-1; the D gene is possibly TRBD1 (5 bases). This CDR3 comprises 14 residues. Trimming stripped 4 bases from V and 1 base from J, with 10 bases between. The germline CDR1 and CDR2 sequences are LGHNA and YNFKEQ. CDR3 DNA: TGTGCCAGCAGCCGCGACCAGGGGAACACTGAAGCTTTCTTT. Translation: CASSRDQGNTEAFF.

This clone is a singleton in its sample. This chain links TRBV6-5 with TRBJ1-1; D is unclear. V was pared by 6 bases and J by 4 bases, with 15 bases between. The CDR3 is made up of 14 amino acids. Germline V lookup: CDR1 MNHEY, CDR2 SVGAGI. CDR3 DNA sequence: TGTGCCAGCAGCCGAGAACTGTGGGGCACTGAAGCTTTCTTT. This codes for CASSRELWGTEAFF.

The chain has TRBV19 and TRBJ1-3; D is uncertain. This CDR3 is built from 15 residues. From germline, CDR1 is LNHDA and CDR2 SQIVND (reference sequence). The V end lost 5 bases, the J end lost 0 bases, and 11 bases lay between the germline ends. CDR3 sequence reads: CASSATVFSGNTIYF. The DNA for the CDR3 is TGTGCCAGTAGTGCCACAGTCTTCTCTGGAAACACCATATATTTT.

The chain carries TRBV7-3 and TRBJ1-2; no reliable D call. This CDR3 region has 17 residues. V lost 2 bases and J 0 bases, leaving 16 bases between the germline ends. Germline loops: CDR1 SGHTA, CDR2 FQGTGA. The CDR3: CASSLWASAGPNYGYTF. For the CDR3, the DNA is TGTGCCAGCAGCTTATGGGCGTCGGCAGGACCTAACTATGGCTACACCTTC.

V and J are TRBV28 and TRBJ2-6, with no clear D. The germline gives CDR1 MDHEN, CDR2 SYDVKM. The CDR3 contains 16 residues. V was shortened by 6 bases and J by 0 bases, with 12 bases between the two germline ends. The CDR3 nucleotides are TGTGCCAGCAGATCCCCTCCGGGCTCTGGGGCCAACGTCCTGACTTTC. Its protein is CASRSPPGSGANVLTF.

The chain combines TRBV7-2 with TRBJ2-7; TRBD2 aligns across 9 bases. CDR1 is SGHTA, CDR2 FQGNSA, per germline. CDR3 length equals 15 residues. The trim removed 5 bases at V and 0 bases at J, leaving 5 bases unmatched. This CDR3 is CASSLGLAPSYEQYF. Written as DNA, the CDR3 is TGTGCCAGCAGCCTAGGACTAGCGCCCTCCTACGAGCAGTACTTC.

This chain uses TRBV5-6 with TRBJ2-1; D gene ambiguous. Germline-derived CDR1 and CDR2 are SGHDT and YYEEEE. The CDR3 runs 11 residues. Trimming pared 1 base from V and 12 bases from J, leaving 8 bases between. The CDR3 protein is CASSLLTRQFF. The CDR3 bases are TGTGCCAGCAGCTTGCTCACAAGGCAGTTCTTC.